The 3 T cell receptor beta chains below all came from one sample that was sequenced in a study of blood T cell repertoires in COVID-19. Some clones are missing from TCRdb's copy, which holds only in-frame ones; the method was immunoSEQ multiplex PCR. The table has under 200,000 clones, more than 65% seen once. Material: PBMCs or T cells enriched from blood (not recorded which). All receptors come from a middle-aged woman with acute COVID-19.

The chain uses TRBV12-5 and TRBJ2-2, with 10 bases aligning to TRBD1. The CDR3 totals 17 residues. The V gene's germline CDR1 is LGHNT and CDR2 FRNRAP. With 1 base clipped from V and 5 bases from J, the junction kept 7 bases outside the gene matches. The DNA for the CDR3 is TGTGCTAGTGGTTTGGGGGGCCCGGGACAGGGGACCGGGGAGCTGTTTTTT. This sequence encodes CASGLGGPGQGTGELFF.

The rearrangement joins TRBV27 to TRBJ1-5; no clear D. V shed 5 bases and J shed 5 bases, with 13 bases lying between them. The CDR3 extends over 14 amino acids. Per the germline V gene, CDR1 is MNHEY and CDR2 is SMNVEV (reference sequence). CDR3 region: CASSPTEDYQPQHF. In DNA, the CDR3 is TGTGCCAGCAGTCCTACAGAGGACTATCAGCCCCAGCATTTT.

This rearrangement joins TRBV29-1 to TRBJ2-3; 11 nucleotides align to TRBD2. CDR1 is SQVTM, CDR2 ANQGSEA, per germline. V dropped 2 bases and J dropped 4; count of bases not matched to a gene: 5. The CDR3 spans 15 residues. CDR3 sequence: CSVERVAGGPDTQYF. The CDR3 bases are TGCAGCGTTGAAAGGGTAGCGGGAGGGCCAGATACGCAGTATTTT.